A single T cell receptor beta chain is shown here with its context. Its antigen is unidentified. Germline V gene sequence: CDR1 MDHEN, CDR2 SYDVKM. The CDR3 is made up of 13 amino acids. Trimming cost V 6 bases and J 8 bases; bases outside gene matches: 7. This sample is part of a study of cytomegalovirus exposure and HLA in healthy donors. Study summary: A subsequent analysis stated that the 110 or so validation repertoires were run on the same platform as the 650 to 850 first-cohort repertoires. Overall study results and limits: The authors enumerated around 150 TCR beta chains as linked to cytomegalovirus.

Assay: immunoSEQ multiplex PCR; the TCRdb copy retains only in-frame clones and omits some. Among some 240,000 clones, around 86% were seen once, and the ten largest hold 0.95% to 1.5%. The chain couples TRBV28 to TRBJ2-1, with TRBD1 matching 7 bases. The sequencing input was PBMCs. The receptor was isolated from a young woman in good health and CMV-seropositive. The CDR3 DNA sequence: TGTGCCAGCAGGATGACAGGGTTGGATGAGCAGTTCTTC. Amino acids: CASRMTGLDEQFF.